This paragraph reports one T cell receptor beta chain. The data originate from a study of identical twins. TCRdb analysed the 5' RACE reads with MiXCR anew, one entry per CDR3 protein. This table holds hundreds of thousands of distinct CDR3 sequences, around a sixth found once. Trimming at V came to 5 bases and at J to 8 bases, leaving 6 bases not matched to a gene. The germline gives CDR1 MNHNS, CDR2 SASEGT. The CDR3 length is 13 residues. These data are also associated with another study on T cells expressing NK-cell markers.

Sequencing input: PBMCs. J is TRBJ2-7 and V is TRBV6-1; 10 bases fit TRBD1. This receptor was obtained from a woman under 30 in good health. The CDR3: CASSRTGGHKQYF. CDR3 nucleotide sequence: TGTGCCAGCAGTAGGACAGGGGGGCACAAGCAGTACTTC.